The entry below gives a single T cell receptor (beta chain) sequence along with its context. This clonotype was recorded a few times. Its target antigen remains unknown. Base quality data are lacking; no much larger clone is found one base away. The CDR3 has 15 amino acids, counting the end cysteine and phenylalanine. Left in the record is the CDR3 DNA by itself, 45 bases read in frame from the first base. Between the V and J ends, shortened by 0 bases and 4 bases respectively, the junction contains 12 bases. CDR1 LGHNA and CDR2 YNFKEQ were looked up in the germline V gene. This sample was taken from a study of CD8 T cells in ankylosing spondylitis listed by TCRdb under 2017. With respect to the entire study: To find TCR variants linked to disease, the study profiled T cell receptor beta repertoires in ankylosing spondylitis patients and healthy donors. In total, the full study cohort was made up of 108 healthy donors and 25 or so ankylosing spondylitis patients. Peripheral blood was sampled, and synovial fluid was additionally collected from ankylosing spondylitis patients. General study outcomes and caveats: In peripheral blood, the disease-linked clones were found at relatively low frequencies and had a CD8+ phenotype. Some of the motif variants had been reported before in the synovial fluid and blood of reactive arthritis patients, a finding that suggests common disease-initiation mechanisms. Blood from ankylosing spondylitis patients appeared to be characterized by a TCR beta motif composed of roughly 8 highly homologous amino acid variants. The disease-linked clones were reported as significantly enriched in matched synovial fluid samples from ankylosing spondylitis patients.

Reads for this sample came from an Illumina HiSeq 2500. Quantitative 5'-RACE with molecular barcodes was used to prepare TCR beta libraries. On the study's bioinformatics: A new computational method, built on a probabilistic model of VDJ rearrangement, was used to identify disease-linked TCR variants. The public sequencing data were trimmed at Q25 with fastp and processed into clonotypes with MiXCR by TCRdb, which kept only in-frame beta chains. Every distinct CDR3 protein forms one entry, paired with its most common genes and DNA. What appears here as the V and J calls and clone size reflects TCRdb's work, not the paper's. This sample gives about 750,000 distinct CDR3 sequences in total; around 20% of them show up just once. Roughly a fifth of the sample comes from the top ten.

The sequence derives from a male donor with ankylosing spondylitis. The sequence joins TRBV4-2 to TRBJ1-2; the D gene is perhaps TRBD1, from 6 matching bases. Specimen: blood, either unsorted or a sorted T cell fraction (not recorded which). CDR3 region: CASSQDRGGSYGYTF. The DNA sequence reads TGTGCCAGCAGCCAAGATAGGGGGGGCTCCTATGGCTACACCTTC.